This T cell receptor (beta chain) derives from a study of T-cell reconstitution after alpha-beta-depleted transplantation in children. The CDR3 covers 16 residues. Germline lookup yields CDR1 SQVTM and CDR2 ANQGSEA. Trimming left V 0 bases short and J 7 bases short, with 19 bases between. As it was prepared, the TCRbeta library received unique molecular identifiers. One entry per CDR3 protein, called by TCRdb with MiXCR from the PCR reads. The table lists around 700,000 distinct CDR3 sequences, about an eighth of them singletons. This clonotype was detected ten times or more. The antigen is not known. Study-level points and caveats: In some patients, recipient T cells and intrathymic progenitors surviving conditioning explained high day-60 diversity. One year after transplant, T-cell counts and diversity came mostly from newly produced T cells. Several hundred expanded graft clones reportedly supplied alpha-beta T cells about two months after transplant.

The clonotype originates from a girl aged 2 to 10 with congenital amegakaryocytic thrombocytopenia, due to receive a stem cell transplant. Sequenced material: PBMCs, taken before TCRalphabeta/CD19-depleted stem cell transplant. The chain is built from TRBV29-1 and TRBJ2-1, with D possibly matching TRBD1 (7 bases). CDR3 in amino acids: CSVEDYQGGKGNEQFF. The CDR3, as DNA: TGCAGCGTTGAAGATTATCAGGGGGGAAAAGGAAATGAGCAGTTCTTC.